One and the same sample provided the 19 T cell receptor beta chains below, sequenced in a study of low-dose radiotherapy and immunotherapy resistance in tumors. cDNA synthesis used a TRAV/TRBV-specific primer set for both chains. PCR amplification of the TCRs was performed with Phusion for about 20 PCR cycles, and it relied on a constant-region primer together with a V-primer adapter. One entry per CDR3 protein results from TCRdb running MiXCR on the reads. The sample lists about 80,000 distinct CDR3 sequences, less than 20% occurring once. As for time point: after trial treatment. The treatment: LDRT plus nivolumab, ipilimumab, low-dose cyclophosphamide and aspirin (RACIN trial). This material consisted of PBMCs, taken after low-dose radiotherapy plus immunotherapy. The receptor source for this set is a male donor with prostate cancer.

This clonotype was seen ten or more times. The V gene is TRBV27, the J gene TRBJ2-2; D remains unclear. The CDR3 is made up of 14 amino acids. V lost 2 bases, J lost 7 bases, and 11 bases lay in between. Per germline, CDR1 MNHEY and CDR2 SMNVEV (reference sequence). The CDR3 is CASSLGVRGGELFF. DNA of the CDR3: TGTGCCAGCAGTTTAGGGGTGCGAGGCGGGGAGCTGTTTTTT.

The rearrangement links TRBV10-2 to TRBJ2-4; tentative D call: TRBD2 (6 bases). V gave up 3 bases and J gave up 3 bases, with 15 bases separating them. Germline V lookup: CDR1 WSHSY, CDR2 SAAADI. There are 16 residues in the CDR3. The CDR3 spells CASSDLAGTYKNIQYF. Written as DNA, the CDR3 is TGCGCCAGCAGTGACCTCGCGGGGACTTACAAAAACATTCAGTACTTC.

This clonotype appeared a few times. V usage is TRBV6-1 and J usage is TRBJ2-3; no firm D call. This CDR3 is 12 amino acids long. Trimming stripped 10 bases from V and 5 bases from J, with 13 bases between. Germline CDR1 is MNHNS and CDR2 is SASEGT. The CDR3 sequence: CATRRMGDTQYF. DNA for the CDR3: TGTGCCACTAGGCGCATGGGAGATACGCAGTATTTT.

This clonotype was observed at least ten times. The chain combines TRBV2 with TRBJ1-5; D is possibly TRBD1 (5 bases). Trimming took off 4 bases at V and 0 bases at J, with 10 bases between the two ends. The CDR3 covers 15 residues. Germline CDR1 SNHLY, CDR2 FYNNEI. The CDR3: CASSGAGSSNQPQHF. The CDR3 DNA follows: TGTGCCAGCAGTGGCGCAGGGTCTAGCAATCAGCCCCAGCATTTT.

In nucleotides, the CDR3 is TGTGCCAGCAGTTTATCGGGTCGTTGGACCTACGAGCAGTACTTC. Protein product: CASSLSGRWTYEQYF. The chain couples TRBV27 to TRBJ2-7; D remains unclear. CDR1 is MNHEY and CDR2 is SMNVEV in the germline V gene (reference sequence). The CDR3 length is 15 residues. The V gene lost 0 bases and the J gene lost 2 bases, with 11 bases spanning the gap.

The chain links TRBV13 to TRBJ2-1; TRBD2 matches at 15 bases. CDR3 length equals 14 residues. V lost 8 bases and J lost 8; bases outside the gene matches: 4. Per germline, CDR1 PRHDT and CDR2 FYEKMQ (reference sequence). The CDR3 loop is CASRGLAGGDEQFF. The CDR3 DNA reads as TGTGCCAGCCGAGGACTAGCGGGAGGGGATGAGCAGTTCTTC.

The chain has TRBV6-6 and TRBJ1-5; D ambiguous. Trimming left V 0 bases short and J 1 base short, with 7 bases between. Germline assignment: CDR1 MNHNY and CDR2 SVGAGI (reference sequence). This CDR3 has 15 amino acids. The DNA of the CDR3 is TGTGCCAGCAGTTACTCCGCCGGGAGCAATCAGCCCCAGCATTTT. Its protein product is CASSYSAGSNQPQHF.

About this clonotype itself: With a far larger clone one base away, a read error is the likely cause. The CDR3 carries no conserved terminal phenylalanine or tryptophan, so it likely arises from a read error. The genes are TRBV6-8 and TRBJ1-4, with unresolved D. Per the germline V gene, CDR1 is MNHGY and CDR2 is SAAAGT. This CDR3 has 13 residues. V lost 5 bases and J 5 bases, leaving 9 bases between the germline ends. The CDR3 nucleotides read TGTGCCAGCAGTGAGCACGGAAATGAAAAACTGTTTTAT. Protein: CASSEHGNEKLFY.

The CDR3 protein is CASSYVSGYEQFF. The DNA for the CDR3 is TGTGCCAGCAGTTACGTCTCCGGTTACGAGCAGTTCTTC. The chain recombines TRBV6-8 with TRBJ2-1; D unresolved. The CDR3 contains 13 residues. Between the trimmed V and J ends, which lost 2 bases and 10 bases, there was a span of 12 bases. Germline lookup yields CDR1 MNHGY and CDR2 SAAAGT.

This clonotype has ten or more counts. One end of the junction fails to match germline, which may point to a read error. The chain links TRBV7-9 to TRBJ1-1, with no clear D. This CDR3 spans 13 amino acids. Per the germline V gene, CDR1 is SEHNR and CDR2 is FQNEAQ (reference sequence). CDR3 sequence: CASSLTGNTEAFF. The DNA for the CDR3 is TGCGCCAGCAGCCTAACGGGCAACACTGAAGCTTTCTTT.

At least ten counts were recorded for this clonotype. V gene TRBV7-6 combines with J gene TRBJ2-7; 10 bases are a match to TRBD2. CDR3 length: 15 residues. CDR1 and CDR2 (germline): SGHVS, FNYEAQ. V lost 1 base to trimming and J lost 3 bases; unmatched junction nucleotides: 3. CDR3 nucleotides: TGTGCCAGCAGCTTAGACCCTAGCGGGAGCTACGAGCAGTACTTC. This sequence encodes CASSLDPSGSYEQYF.

As regards this clonotype: This likely stems from a read error, as it lies one base from a far larger clone. The chain is built from TRBV28 and TRBJ2-1; TRBD1 might be the D (6 bases). CDR1 and CDR2 from the germline V gene are MDHEN and SYDVKM. This CDR3 has 15 residues. V lost 5 bases, J lost 10 bases, and 21 bases lay in between. CDR3 sequence reads: CASSRRQAAHYEQFF. CDR3 DNA: TGTGCCAGCAGTAGGAGACAGGCTGCCCACTACGAGCAGTTCTTC.

V and J are TRBV27 and TRBJ2-7, with D maybe TRBD1 (5 bases). CDR3 length: 13 residues. Germline values: CDR1 MNHEY, CDR2 SMNVEV (reference sequence). Between the trimmed V and J ends, which lost 7 bases and 2 bases, there was a span of 12 bases. The CDR3 nucleotides read TGTGCCAGCATCGACAGAATGACCTACGAGCAGTACTTC. Translated, it gives CASIDRMTYEQYF.

The sample holds many counts of this clonotype. This rearrangement joins TRBV9 to TRBJ2-4; TRBD2 aligns across 12 bases. V shed 0 bases and J 5 bases; nucleotides not matched to a gene: 15. CDR1 and CDR2 (germline): SGDLS, YYNGEE. This CDR3 has 20 amino acids. CDR3 in DNA: TGTGCCAGCAGCGTAGGATCAGGACTAGCGGGGTCGGGCGGTCAAAACATTCAGTACTTC. Its protein is CASSVGSGLAGSGGQNIQYF. The entire variable domain, with the rest obtained from reference TRBV9 and TRBJ2-4, is as follows: DSGVTQTPKHLITATGQRVTLRCSPRSGDLSVYWYQQSLDQGLQFLIQYYNGEERAKGNILERFSAQQFPDLHSELNLSSLELGDSALYFCASSVGSGLAGSGGQNIQYFGAGTRLSVL.

This clonotype has a count of ten or more. This chain connects TRBV5-1 to TRBJ1-1; TRBD1 is a possible D gene (6 bases). The germline V and J ends were trimmed by 5 bases and 5 bases, with 16 bases remaining between them. CDR1 SGHRS and CDR2 YFSETQ come from the germline V gene. CDR3 size: 14 residues. CDR3 protein: CASRSGQTRTEAFF. CDR3 DNA sequence: TGCGCCAGCAGGTCTGGACAGACGAGAACTGAAGCTTTCTTT.

This clonotype appeared many times. The rearrangement uses TRBV4-1 and TRBJ1-1; D gene uncertain. The V and J ends lost 0 bases and 1 base respectively, with 12 bases between them. The CDR3 length is 16 residues. Germline-derived CDR1 and CDR2 are MGHRA and YSYEKL. CDR3 in DNA: TGCGCCAGCAGCCAAGATGGAACGACTCAGAACACTGAAGCTTTCTTT. It encodes CASSQDGTTQNTEAFF.

Ten or more counts support this clonotype. As DNA, the CDR3 is TGTGCCAGCAGCCAAAATTACCCAATCTCCTACAATGAGCAGTTCTTC. It yields the protein CASSQNYPISYNEQFF. This sequence joins TRBV3-1 and TRBJ2-1; D remains ambiguous. Trimming took 2 bases from V and 0 from J, leaving 11 bases between them. Germline V CDR1 and CDR2: LGHDT, YNNKEL (reference sequence). CDR3 length: 16 residues.

This clonotype was seen repeatedly, ten times or more. V usage is TRBV5-6 and J usage is TRBJ2-7; TRBD2 aligns across 8 bases. The ends lost 2 bases at V and 5 bases at J; junction bases unmatched: 9. The CDR3 is 15 residues long. Germline V gene lookup returns CDR1 SGHDT and CDR2 YYEEEE. CDR3 coding DNA: TGTGCCAGCAGCTTAGAGCCCGCGGGAGGCCACGAGCAGTACTTC. Protein: CASSLEPAGGHEQYF.

As concerns this clonotype: This likely traces to a read error, being one base from a far larger clone. This CDR3 fails to terminate in the conserved phenylalanine or tryptophan, so it likely reflects a read error. CDR3 nucleotides: TGTGCCAGCAGCCACATGATTACAGGGGGCATGGAGACCCAGTACTTA. The encoded protein is CASSHMITGGMETQYL. This chain joins TRBV14 and TRBJ2-1; 9 bases align to TRBD1. The end of the DNA fits TRBJ2-5 better, so the J call may be wrong. This CDR3 region has 16 residues. Germline CDR1 reads SGHDN; CDR2 reads FVKESK.